A single sample gave rise to the 24 T cell receptor beta chains below, sequenced in a study of patients and donors after allogeneic stem cell transplantation. TCRdb passed the RT-PCR reads through MiXCR, listing each CDR3 protein once. The sample lists approximately 140,000 distinct CDR3 sequences, over 35% occurring once. Sequenced material: blood, either unsorted or a sorted T cell fraction (not recorded which). These receptor sequences come from a human donor who was either an allogeneic HSCT recipient or a stem cell or donor lymphocyte infusion donor (not recorded which). It is not recorded whose cells these are; they may come from a transplant donor.

This clonotype came up many times. The J gene is TRBJ1-2, the V gene TRBV12-3 or TRBV12-4; D not resolved. This CDR3 is built from 13 residues. Deletions cut 7 bases from V and 5 bases from J, with 14 bases between. Here the CDR3 reads CASTPGGGYGYTF. In DNA, the CDR3 is TGTGCCAGCACCCCCGGAGGAGGGTATGGCTACACCTTC.

This sequence joins TRBV5-5 and TRBJ1-4; TRBD1 is a possible D gene (5 bases). Germline CDR1 reads SGHKS; CDR2 reads YYEKEE (reference sequence). V shed 4 bases and J shed 7 bases, with 11 bases lying between them. This CDR3 comprises 13 residues. This CDR3 is CASSVGVSEKLFF. The DNA of the CDR3 is TGTGCCAGCAGCGTAGGGGTGAGTGAAAAACTGTTTTTT.

The chain uses TRBV4-3 and TRBJ1-3, with D unresolved. The V end was cut by 3 bases, the J end by 0 bases, with 9 bases between. Germline V gives CDR1 LGHNA, CDR2 YSLEER. This CDR3 is built from 15 residues. In nucleotides, the CDR3 is TGCGCCAGCAGCCAGGGCACTATCTCTGGAAACACCATATATTTT. This translates into CASSQGTISGNTIYF.

The chain recombines TRBV9 with TRBJ1-1; D gene ambiguous. The germline V and J ends were trimmed by 0 bases and 3 bases, with 9 bases remaining between them. This CDR3 is built from 14 residues. Germline CDR1 reads SGDLS; CDR2 reads YYNGEE. CDR3 loop: CASSVVLGDTEAFF. CDR3 DNA sequence: TGTGCCAGCAGCGTAGTTCTGGGAGACACTGAAGCTTTCTTT.

The sample holds a few counts of this clonotype. The V and J genes are TRBV4-3 and TRBJ1-4; D is uncertain. Germline assignment: CDR1 LGHNA and CDR2 YSLEER. The V gene lost 0 bases and the J gene lost 5 bases, with 13 bases spanning the gap. The CDR3 runs 16 residues. The CDR3, as DNA: TGCGCCAGCAGCCAAGATAGGCAGTTGAAGAATGAAAAACTGTTTTTT. Amino acids: CASSQDRQLKNEKLFF.

This clonotype was detected a few times. The rearrangement links TRBV11-2 to TRBJ2-4, with 7 nucleotides matching TRBD1. V was clipped by 4 bases and J by 10 bases; unmatched bases: 16. The CDR3 covers 16 residues. The V gene's germline CDR1 is SGHAT and CDR2 FQNNGV. This CDR3 is CASSSYRSRGRSIQYF. The CDR3 nucleotides read TGTGCCAGCAGCTCCTATCGGTCGAGGGGGCGTTCAATTCAGTACTTC.

This clonotype showed up just a few times. The chain combines TRBV15 with TRBJ1-5; D gene uncertain. Trimming cost V 5 bases and J 3 bases, with 14 bases left between them. The V gene's germline CDR1 is LNHNV and CDR2 YYDKDF (reference sequence). This CDR3 has 15 amino acids. CDR3 amino acids: CATSGRGSYNQPQHF. As DNA, the CDR3 is TGTGCCACCAGCGGCCGCGGATCCTACAATCAGCCCCAGCATTTT.

This clonotype was detected only a few times. The CDR3 region is CASSPGLADSDTQYF. Here the CDR3 DNA reads TGTGCCAGCAGCCCCGGACTAGCGGACTCAGATACGCAGTATTTT. The chain uses TRBV4-2 and TRBJ2-3; the match to TRBD2 covers 10 bases. CDR3 length: 15 amino acids. Germline V gene sequence: CDR1 LGHNA, CDR2 YNFKEQ. V shed 4 bases, J shed 4 bases, and the junction held 5 bases outside the gene matches.

Only a few counts were recorded for this clonotype. The chain couples TRBV25-1 to TRBJ1-1; no clear D. This CDR3 has 14 residues. Germline assignment: CDR1 MGHDK and CDR2 SYGVNS. V was trimmed by 1 base and J by 1 base, leaving 7 bases between them. The CDR3, as DNA: TGTGCCAGCAGTGAATCCGCCAGGAACACTGAAGCTTTCTTT. Translation: CASSESARNTEAFF.

DNA for the CDR3: TGTGCCAGCAGTTTCGGACAGGGCCTTTATGGCTACACCTTC. This gives the protein CASSFGQGLYGYTF. This chain connects TRBV12-3 or TRBV12-4 to TRBJ1-2; 8 bases map to TRBD1. V dropped 3 bases and J dropped 5; count of bases not matched to a gene: 5. The CDR3 spans 14 residues.

The CDR3 sequence is CASSPVPGQNSPLHF. In nucleotides, the CDR3 is TGTGCCAGCAGCCCCGTCCCGGGACAGAATTCACCCCTCCACTTT. The chain joins TRBV7-6 to TRBJ1-6; TRBD1 matches at 7 bases. Germline CDR1 reads SGHVS; CDR2 reads FNYEAQ. The CDR3 runs to 15 residues. After removal of 5 bases from V and 7 bases from J, the junction contained 8 bases not matched to a gene.

The rearrangement joins TRBV9 to TRBJ2-3; D is unclear. Germline V gene sequence: CDR1 SGDLS, CDR2 YYNGEE. V was clipped by 0 bases and J by 5 bases, with 7 bases between them. The CDR3 has 13 amino acids. The CDR3 bases are TGTGCCAGCAGCGTAGGGGGTATAGATACGCAGTATTTT. As protein: CASSVGGIDTQYF.

The chain employs TRBV30 and TRBJ1-1; 8 positions agree with TRBD1. The trim removed 0 bases at V and 8 bases at J, leaving 11 bases unmatched. From germline, CDR1 is GTSNPN and CDR2 SVGIG (reference sequence). This CDR3 has 15 amino acids. The CDR3 bases are TGTGCCTGGAGTGTATTTAGACAGGGGACCTTCGAAGCTTTCTTT. Translating it yields CAWSVFRQGTFEAFF.

This clonotype appeared many times. Compared with germline, one end of the junction differs, possibly owing to a read error. This chain uses TRBV29-1 with TRBJ1-1; TRBD1 might be the D (5 bases). The CDR3 has 15 amino acids. The V gene's germline CDR1 is SQVTM and CDR2 ANQGSEA. The CDR3 here is CSVEVVGVGAAEAFF. The CDR3 bases are TGCAGCGTGGAAGTGGTCGGGGTCGGGGCTGCTGAAGCTTTCTTT. Drawing the rest from reference TRBV29-1 and TRBJ1-1, the complete variable domain is SAVISQKPSRDICQRGTSLTIQCQVDSQVTMMFWYRQQPGQSLTLIATANQGSEATYESGFVIDKFPISRPNLTFSTLTVSNMSPEDSSIYLCSVEVVGVGAAEAFFGQGTRLTVV.

This clonotype came up once. The chain has TRBV30 and TRBJ1-2; possible D gene TRBD1, 5 bases. The germline V and J ends were trimmed by 5 bases and 7 bases, with 17 bases remaining between them. CDR3 length: 13 residues. CDR1 GTSNPN and CDR2 SVGIG come from the germline V gene (reference sequence). In nucleotides, the CDR3 is TGTGCCTGGGCCTCCCACGGGACTGGTGGCTACACCTTC. Translation: CAWASHGTGGYTF.

The V call is TRBV12-3 or TRBV12-4, the J call TRBJ2-5; no reliable D call. This CDR3 is 15 amino acids long. V lost 6 bases to trimming and J lost 6 bases, with 20 bases between them. The chain's CDR3 is CASSPSGKIVQTQYF. For the CDR3, the DNA is TGTGCCAGCAGCCCCTCGGGCAAAATCGTGCAGACCCAGTACTTC.

The rearrangement links TRBV4-1 to TRBJ1-2, with D perhaps matching TRBD1 (5 bases). Trimming removed 7 bases from V and 8 bases from J, with 20 bases in between. Germline values: CDR1 MGHRA, CDR2 YSYEKL. The length of the CDR3 is 14 residues. In DNA, the CDR3 is TGCGCCAGCAAGTCCCAGGGAGACAGTGCCGGCTACACCTTC. It encodes CASKSQGDSAGYTF.

The CDR3 nucleotides read TGCAGTGCTAGATCCCCCTTCAATCAGCCCCAGCATTTT. Translating gives CSARSPFNQPQHF. V is TRBV20-1 and J is TRBJ1-5; D is undetermined. V was pared by 2 bases and J by 3 bases, with 8 bases between. The V gene's germline CDR1 is DFQATT and CDR2 SNEGSKA (reference sequence). CDR3 length: 13 residues.

This clonotype was counted a few times. The genes are TRBV15 and TRBJ2-4; D gene uncertain. V was cut by 3 bases and J by 0 bases, with 12 bases left in between. CDR1 and CDR2 from the germline V gene are LNHNV and YYDKDF (reference sequence). This CDR3 comprises 16 residues. This CDR3 reads CATSRITELAKNIQYF. CDR3 nucleotide sequence: TGTGCCACCAGCAGGATAACAGAGCTAGCCAAAAACATTCAGTACTTC.

The chain is built from TRBV20-1 and TRBJ2-1; D is perhaps TRBD1 or TRBD2 (5 bases each). Trimming removed 0 bases at V and 4 bases at J, with 13 bases between. This CDR3 has 15 residues. The germline V gene has CDR1 DFQATT and CDR2 SNEGSKA (reference sequence). CDR3 region: CSARDVGGSYNEQFF. The CDR3 DNA reads TGCAGTGCTAGAGATGTTGGGGGTTCGTACAATGAGCAGTTCTTC.

The chain recombines TRBV6-2 or TRBV6-3 with TRBJ1-5, with D tentatively TRBD1 (5 bases). The CDR3 consists of 15 residues. Looked up from germline, CDR1 is MNHEY and CDR2 is SVGEGT. The V end lost 6 bases, the J end lost 3 bases, and 15 bases lay between the germline ends. CDR3 protein: CASSSYEGINQPQHF. For the CDR3, the DNA is TGTGCCAGCAGCTCCTATGAGGGGATCAATCAGCCCCAGCATTTT.

The chain combines TRBV6-1 with TRBJ1-6; no reliable D call. The CDR3 is 14 residues long. Between the trimmed V and J ends, which lost 0 bases and 10 bases, there was a span of 10 bases. Germline V gene data show CDR1 as MNHNS and CDR2 as SASEGT. The CDR3: CASSEAGVLSPLHF. CDR3 nucleotides: TGTGCCAGCAGTGAAGCCGGAGTTTTATCACCCCTCCACTTT.

This clonotype was seen once. The genes are TRBV12-3 or TRBV12-4 and TRBJ2-5, with TRBD2 identical over 9 bases. The CDR3 has 18 residues. V lost 2 bases to trimming and J lost 2 bases; unmatched junction nucleotides: 12. The CDR3 sequence: CASSLFGLAGITQETQYF. The CDR3, as DNA: TGTGCCAGCAGTTTATTTGGGCTAGCGGGGATTACGCAAGAGACCCAGTACTTC.

V gene TRBV29-1 combines with J gene TRBJ2-2; TRBD2 aligns across 8 bases. The CDR3 totals 15 residues. The germline CDR1 and CDR2 sequences are SQVTM and ANQGSEA. V shed 4 bases, J shed 1 base, and the junction held 5 bases outside the gene matches. CDR3 residues: CSVGERGWNTGELFF. The CDR3 region has the DNA TGCAGCGTTGGGGAGCGGGGGTGGAACACCGGGGAGCTGTTTTTT.